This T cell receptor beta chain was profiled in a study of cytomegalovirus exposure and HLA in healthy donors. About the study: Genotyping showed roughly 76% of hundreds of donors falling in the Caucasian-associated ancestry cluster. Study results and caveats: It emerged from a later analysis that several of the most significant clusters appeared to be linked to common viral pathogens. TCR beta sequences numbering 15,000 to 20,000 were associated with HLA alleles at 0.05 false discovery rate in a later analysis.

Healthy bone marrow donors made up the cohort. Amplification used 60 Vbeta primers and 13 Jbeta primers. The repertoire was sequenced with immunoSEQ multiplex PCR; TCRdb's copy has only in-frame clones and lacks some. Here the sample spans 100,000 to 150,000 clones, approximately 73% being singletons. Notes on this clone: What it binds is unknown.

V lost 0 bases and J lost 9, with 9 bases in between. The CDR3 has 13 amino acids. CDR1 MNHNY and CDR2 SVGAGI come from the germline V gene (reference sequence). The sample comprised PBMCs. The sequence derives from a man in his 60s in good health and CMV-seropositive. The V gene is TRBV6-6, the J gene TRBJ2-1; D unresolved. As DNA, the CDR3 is TGTGCCAGCAGTTACTCGATAGGCGGTGAGCAGTTCTTC. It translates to CASSYSIGGEQFF.